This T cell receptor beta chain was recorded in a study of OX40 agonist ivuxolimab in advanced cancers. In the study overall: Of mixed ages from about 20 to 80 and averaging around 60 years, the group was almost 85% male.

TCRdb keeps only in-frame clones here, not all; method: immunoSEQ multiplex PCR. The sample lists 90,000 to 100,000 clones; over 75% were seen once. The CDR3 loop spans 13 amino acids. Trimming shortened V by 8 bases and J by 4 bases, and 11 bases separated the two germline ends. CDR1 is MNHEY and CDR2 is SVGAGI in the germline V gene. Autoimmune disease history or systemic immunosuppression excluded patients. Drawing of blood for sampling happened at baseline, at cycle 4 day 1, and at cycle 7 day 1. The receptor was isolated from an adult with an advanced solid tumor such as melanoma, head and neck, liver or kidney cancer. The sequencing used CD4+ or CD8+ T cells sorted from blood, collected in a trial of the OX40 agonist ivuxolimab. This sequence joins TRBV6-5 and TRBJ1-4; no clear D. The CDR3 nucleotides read TGTGCCAGCCGGGGAGGATTTAATGAAAAACTGTTTTTT. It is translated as CASRGGFNEKLFF.